The clone carrying this T cell receptor beta chain has a count of ten or more. Its antigen remains unknown. The sample originates from a study of tumor and adjacent non-tumor tissue in lung cancer. In germline, CDR1 is SQVTM, CDR2 ANQGSEA. Trimming took 7 bases from V and 9 from J, leaving 16 bases between them. The CDR3 is made up of 12 amino acids. The library came from three nested PCR rounds adapted from ARM-PCR protocols. Each CDR3 protein gets one entry after TCRdb re-called the multiplex PCR reads with MiXCR. The sample holds about 86,000 distinct CDR3 sequences; 65% to 80% are singletons and the top ten take 20% to 25%. Findings and caveats of the study: Higher tumor TCR diversity was associated with shorter survival. TCR diversity was significantly greater in tumor than normal lung tissue.

The template was RNA from unsorted bulk tissue. The normal lung tissue was taken more than 3 cm from the tumor edge. Sequenced input: distant non-tumor lung tissue. The chain combines TRBV29-1 with TRBJ2-1; D remains ambiguous. The TCR was taken from a woman aged 50 to 65 with non-small cell lung cancer. CDR3 bases: TGCAGCGGGGTGGATGATCGGAGTGAGCAGTTCTTC. Translation gives CSGVDDRSEQFF.